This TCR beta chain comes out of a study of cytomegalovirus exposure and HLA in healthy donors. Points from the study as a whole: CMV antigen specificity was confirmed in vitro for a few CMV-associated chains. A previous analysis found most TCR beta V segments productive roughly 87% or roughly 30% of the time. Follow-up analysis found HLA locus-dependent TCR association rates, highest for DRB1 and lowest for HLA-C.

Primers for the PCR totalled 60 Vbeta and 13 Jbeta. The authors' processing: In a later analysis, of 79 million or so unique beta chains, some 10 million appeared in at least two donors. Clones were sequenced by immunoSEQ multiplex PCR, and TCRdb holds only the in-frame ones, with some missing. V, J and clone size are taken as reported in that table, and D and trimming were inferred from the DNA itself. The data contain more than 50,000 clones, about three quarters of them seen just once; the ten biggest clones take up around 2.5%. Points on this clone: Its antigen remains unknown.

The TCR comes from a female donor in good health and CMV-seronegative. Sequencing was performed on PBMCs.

CDR3 sequence: CASSWGTTGGHEQYF. In nucleotides, the CDR3 is TGCGCCAGCAGCTGGGGGACTACAGGGGGTCACGAGCAGTACTTC. The V and J genes are TRBV5-1 and TRBJ2-7; TRBD1 might be the D (8 bases). V lost 3 bases to trimming and J lost 5 bases, with 18 bases between them. CDR3 length: 15 residues. Germline V lookup: CDR1 SGHRS, CDR2 YFSETQ.